The 29 T cell receptor beta chains given below trace back to one sample, sequenced in a study of CD8+CD57+ T cells in acquired aplastic anemia. Flow cytometry had shown expanded CD8+CD57+ cells in the patients chosen for sequencing. Genomic DNA acted as the template from which TCR beta VDJ combination and CDR3 sequence profiling were carried out. One entry per CDR3 protein results from TCRdb running MiXCR on the reads. The sample carries 400,000 to 600,000 distinct CDR3 sequences, under 40% recorded once. The source material was sorted CD4+, CD8+, or CD8+CD57+ T cells (not recorded which) from PBMCs. The receptors derive from a human donor with aplastic anemia.

In this sample, this clonotype turned up many times. The chain couples TRBV19 to TRBJ1-6; 7 bases fit TRBD1. Trimming at V came to 9 bases and at J to 9 bases, leaving 11 bases not matched to a gene. Germline V gives CDR1 LNHDA, CDR2 SQIVND (reference sequence). This CDR3 contains 14 residues. CDR3 DNA: TGTGCCAGCAGCATTGGGCAGGGGGGTTCACCCCTCCACTTT. Translated, it gives CASSIGQGGSPLHF.

The chain couples TRBV11-2 to TRBJ1-2; D gene ambiguous. Trimming took off 1 base at V and 4 bases at J, with 7 bases between the two ends. Germline V CDR1 and CDR2: SGHAT, FQNNGV. The CDR3 sequence is 13 residues long. In DNA, the CDR3 is TGTGCCAGCAGCTTAGGACACATCTATGGCTACACCTTC. The encoded protein is CASSLGHIYGYTF.

This clonotype occurred many times. V and J are TRBV7-2 and TRBJ1-2, with 10 bases aligning to TRBD1. The CDR3 totals 15 residues. From germline, CDR1 is SGHTA and CDR2 FQGNSA. V shed 3 bases and J 1 base; nucleotides not matched to a gene: 2. This chain's CDR3 is CASSLDRGNNYGYTF. In DNA, the CDR3 is TGTGCCAGCAGCTTGGACAGGGGGAATAACTATGGCTACACCTTC.

This clonotype came up a few times. For the CDR3, the DNA is TGCGCCAGCAGCCCGGAGACAGGATTAAATGAAAAACTGTTTTTT. Protein: CASSPETGLNEKLFF. The chain recombines TRBV5-1 with TRBJ1-4; possible D gene TRBD1, 6 bases. V shed 4 bases and J shed 5 bases, with 15 bases lying between them. The germline V gene encodes CDR1 SGHRS and CDR2 YFSETQ. The CDR3 totals 15 residues.

This clonotype was detected ten times or more. This chain links TRBV9 with TRBJ2-5; no clear D gene. V shed 0 bases and J shed 5 bases, with 8 bases lying between them. Germline CDR1 reads SGDLS; CDR2 reads YYNGEE. This CDR3 has 13 residues. The CDR3 loop reads CASSVGGGETQYF. The CDR3 nucleotides read TGTGCCAGCAGCGTAGGAGGTGGTGAGACCCAGTACTTC.

Turning to this clonotype: At one boundary the junction diverges from the germline segment, which might be a read error. CDR3 nucleotide sequence: TGCGCCAACAGCCCCAGGACTAGCGGAAGGCTGGAGACCCAGTACTTC. Translating it yields CANSPRTSGRLETQYF. The chain uses TRBV5-1 and TRBJ2-5; 10 bases match TRBD2. Germline CDR1 reads SGHRS; CDR2 reads YFSETQ. The CDR3 totals 16 residues. Full variable domain (remainder filled in from reference TRBV5-1 and TRBJ2-5): KAGVTQTPRYLIKTRGQQVTLSCSPISGHRSVSWYQQTPGQGLQFLFEYFSETQRNKGNFPGRFSGRQFSNSRSEMNVSTLELGDSALYLCANSPRTSGRLETQYFGPGTRLLVL.

The chain has TRBV20-1 and TRBJ2-2; 10 bases map to TRBD2. With 1 base clipped from V and 0 bases from J, the junction kept 2 bases outside the gene matches. Germline V gene data show CDR1 as DFQATT and CDR2 as SNEGSKA (reference sequence). The CDR3 totals 16 residues. Here the CDR3 DNA reads TGCAGTGCTAGAGTTAGCGGGAGGCCGAACACCGGGGAGCTGTTTTTT. Its translation: CSARVSGRPNTGELFF.

The V call is TRBV10-2, the J call TRBJ2-7; TRBD1 matches 11 bases. Germline CDR1 is WSHSY and CDR2 is SAAADI. After removal of 0 bases from V and 2 bases from J, the junction contained 0 bases not matched to a gene. The CDR3 contains 15 residues. The CDR3 region has the DNA TGCGCCAGCAGTGAGTCGGGACAGGGGGCCTACGAGCAGTACTTC. This codes for CASSESGQGAYEQYF.

The J gene is TRBJ2-3, the V gene TRBV2; 10 bases are a match to TRBD2. This CDR3 has 15 residues. CDR1 and CDR2 (germline): SNHLY, FYNNEI. Unmatched junction bases numbered 8, after V lost 6 bases and J lost 5 bases. CDR3 nucleotide sequence: TGTGCCAGCAGCTCTTCCCGACTAGCGGGAGATACGCAGTATTTT. Its protein is CASSSSRLAGDTQYF. The full variable domain, with the rest looked up from reference TRBV2 and TRBJ2-3, is EPEVTQTPSHQVTQMGQEVILRCVPISNHLYFYWYRQILGQKVEFLVSFYNNEISEKSEIFDDQFSVERPDGSNFTLKIRSTKLEDSAMYFCASSSSRLAGDTQYFGPGTRLTVL.

The rearrangement joins TRBV7-6 to TRBJ2-5; 10 positions agree with TRBD2. The CDR3 covers 17 residues. From germline, CDR1 is SGHVS and CDR2 FNYEAQ. The ends lost 5 bases at V and 1 base at J; junction bases unmatched: 10. The CDR3 spells CASSHPPTSGSQETQYF. CDR3 bases: TGTGCCAGCAGCCACCCCCCGACTAGCGGGTCCCAAGAGACCCAGTACTTC.

This clonotype was observed a handful of times. The chain uses TRBV5-4 and TRBJ2-7; 10 bases are shared with TRBD2. Germline V lookup: CDR1 SGHNT, CDR2 YYREEE (reference sequence). This CDR3 is 17 amino acids long. J lost 2 bases, V lost 3 bases, and 11 bases had no gene match. CDR3 DNA sequence: TGTGCCAGCAGCTCTGGACTAGCGGCGTTACCTACCTACGAGCAGTACTTC. Translation gives CASSSGLAALPTYEQYF.

This clonotype occurred a few times. The chain recombines TRBV7-3 with TRBJ1-1; tentative D call: TRBD1 (5 bases). With 5 bases removed from V and 7 bases from J, the gap between germline ends came to 23 bases. Germline V CDR1 and CDR2: SGHTA, FQGTGA. CDR3 length: 16 residues. The CDR3 bases are TGTGCCAGCAGCCGAAGTCCCCACAGGATGGGTGGTGAAGCTTTCTTT. Protein product: CASSRSPHRMGGEAFF.

The sample holds a few counts of this clonotype. V usage is TRBV28 and J usage is TRBJ1-6, with D hard to call. Trimming pared 1 base from V and 9 bases from J, leaving 13 bases between. The CDR3 is 15 amino acids. Germline CDR1 MDHEN, CDR2 SYDVKM. CDR3 sequence: CASSLSASRGSPLHF. The CDR3, as DNA: TGTGCCAGCAGTTTATCGGCCTCCCGTGGTTCACCCCTCCACTTT.

This clonotype appeared a few times. J is TRBJ2-7 and V is TRBV25-1, with TRBD2 matching over 8 bases. Germline V gene data show CDR1 as MGHDK and CDR2 as SYGVNS. With 5 bases clipped from V and 0 bases from J, the junction kept 6 bases outside the gene matches. The CDR3 has 15 amino acids. CDR3 loop: CASSLFTSGSYEQYF. The CDR3, as DNA: TGTGCCAGCAGTTTATTTACTAGCGGCTCCTACGAGCAGTACTTC.

The chain links TRBV13 to TRBJ1-2; 11 bases are a match to TRBD1. CDR1 PRHDT and CDR2 FYEKMQ come from the germline V gene (reference sequence). This CDR3 is 17 amino acids long. V shed 4 bases, J shed 4 bases, and the junction held 11 bases outside the gene matches. Here the CDR3 DNA reads TGTGCCAGCAGCTCCCGGGACAGGGGGACCCTCCTCTATGGCTACACCTTC. As protein: CASSSRDRGTLLYGYTF.

The chain links TRBV7-2 to TRBJ1-5, with 7 nucleotides matching TRBD1. The germline V gene has CDR1 SGHTA and CDR2 FQGNSA. The CDR3 consists of 15 residues. The V segment lost 4 bases and the J segment 6 bases; nucleotides outside the gene matches: 9. The CDR3 nucleotides read TGTGCCAGCAGCTGGAGACAGGGAGGTAGTCAGCCCCAGCATTTT. Its protein product is CASSWRQGGSQPQHF.

The J gene is TRBJ2-5, the V gene TRBV11-2, with 12 bases lining up with TRBD2. The CDR3 has 18 residues. J was trimmed by 4 bases and V by 0 bases; bases with no gene match: 9. The germline CDR1 and CDR2 sequences are SGHAT and FQNNGV. CDR3 bases: TGTGCCAGCAGCTTAGATCAGCCTCTAGCGGGAGGGGGAGAGACCCAGTACTTC. This translates into CASSLDQPLAGGGETQYF.

The chain employs TRBV2 and TRBJ2-7, with D perhaps matching TRBD1 or TRBD2 (5 bases each). Germline CDR1 reads SNHLY; CDR2 reads FYNNEI. The CDR3 runs 13 residues. Trimming removed 6 bases at V and 2 bases at J, with 11 bases between. The CDR3 region has the DNA TGTGCCAGCAGCGAGGGACCAACCTACGAGCAGTACTTC. Translating gives CASSEGPTYEQYF.

In its sample, this clonotype was seen many times. The rearrangement uses TRBV5-1 and TRBJ2-7; 7 positions match TRBD1. The CDR3 sequence is 14 residues long. V trimming: 4 bases; J trimming: 5 bases; junction bases outside the gene matches: 9. CDR1 and CDR2 from the germline V gene are SGHRS and YFSETQ. This CDR3 reads CASSPTTGSNEQYF. The CDR3 DNA sequence: TGCGCCAGCAGCCCCACGACAGGGTCCAACGAGCAGTACTTC.

A note on this clonotype: At one end, the junction sequence differs from germline, possibly due to a read error. The rearrangement uses TRBV10-3 and TRBJ2-2; TRBD1 matches 8 bases. Germline CDR1 reads ENHRY; CDR2 reads SYGVKD. The CDR3 runs to 15 residues. This CDR3 reads CASSELDRDTGELFF. In DNA form, the CDR3 reads TGTGCCAGCAGTGAGCTGGACAGGGACACCGGGGAGCTGTTTTTT.

Notes on this clonotype: Here the CDR3 omits its conserved ending phenylalanine or tryptophan, so a read error is the likely source. The chain couples TRBV6-2 or TRBV6-3 to TRBJ2-3, with D perhaps matching TRBD1 (5 bases). Germline CDR1 reads MNHEY; CDR2 reads SVGEGT. Trimming pared 0 bases from V and 2 bases from J, leaving 12 bases between. CDR3 length: 16 residues. CDR3: CASSYSGQGPTDTQYS. CDR3 coding DNA: TGTGCCAGCAGTTACTCTGGGCAGGGCCCCACAGATACGCAGTATTCT.

The CDR3 DNA is TGTGCCACCAGCACCCCGGGGGCAAGCTACGGCTACACCTTC. This sequence encodes CATSTPGASYGYTF. The chain uses TRBV15 and TRBJ1-2; D is perhaps TRBD1 (6 bases). Deletions cut 4 bases from V and 8 bases from J, with 17 bases between. This CDR3 is built from 14 residues. Germline V gene data show CDR1 as LNHNV and CDR2 as YYDKDF (reference sequence).

In its sample, this clonotype was seen many times. The chain has TRBV10-3 and TRBJ1-1; perhaps TRBD1 as D (6 bases). This CDR3 has 15 residues. Trimming cost V 10 bases and J 1 base, with 19 bases left between them. Germline V lookup: CDR1 ENHRY, CDR2 SYGVKD. As DNA, the CDR3 is TGTGCCACCCGATGGTCCCCACAGGGGAACACTGAAGCTTTCTTT. This translates into CATRWSPQGNTEAFF.

On this clonotype itself: A much larger clone differs by one base, so this may be a read error. The rearrangement joins TRBV2 to TRBJ2-7; tentatively, D is TRBD2 (5 bases). The CDR3 runs to 13 residues. The V end was cut by 0 bases, the J end by 5 bases, with 8 bases between. In germline, CDR1 is SNHLY, CDR2 FYNNEI. The CDR3, as DNA: TGTGCCAGCAGTGAAGCTTTCGGGGACGAGCAGTACTTC. Translated, it gives CASSEAFGDEQYF.

Worth noting for this clonotype: This likely comes from a read error, as the CDR3 has no conserved phenylalanine or tryptophan at its end. The DNA is left out, because the CDR3 cannot be placed on it with certainty; the CDR3 is given as TCRdb lists it. The chain joins TRBV19 to TRBJ1-1. Germline values: CDR1 LNHDA, CDR2 SQIVND (reference sequence). The CDR3 spans 9 residues, counting both ends. The CDR3 is CASSRMSVS.

This clonotype was observed at least ten times. The chain is built from TRBV9 and TRBJ1-5, with no clear D. V dropped 4 bases and J dropped 6 bases, with 11 bases sitting between them. Germline CDR1 is SGDLS and CDR2 is YYNGEE. The CDR3 runs 13 residues. The CDR3 nucleotides read TGTGCCAGCAGCCCGACTGGGGTTCAGCCCCAGCATTTT. Protein: CASSPTGVQPQHF.

The CDR3 sequence is CASRYGTVQETQYF. DNA of the CDR3: TGTGCCAGCAGATACGGGACAGTTCAAGAGACCCAGTACTTC. This sequence joins TRBV6-5 and TRBJ2-5; TRBD1 matches 7 bases. After removal of 6 bases from V and 2 bases from J, the junction contained 6 bases not matched to a gene. Germline CDR1 MNHEY, CDR2 SVGAGI. CDR3 length: 14 amino acids.

This rearrangement joins TRBV7-8 to TRBJ2-2; TRBD1 matches at 7 bases. This CDR3 comprises 15 residues. V gave up 0 bases and J gave up 7 bases; unmatched junction bases: 5. From germline, CDR1 is SGHVS and CDR2 FQNEAQ. As DNA, the CDR3 is TGTGCCAGCAGCTTAGCCCCACGGGACAGCGGGGAGCTGTTTTTT. Encoded protein: CASSLAPRDSGELFF.

This clonotype has ten or more counts. The chain has TRBV24-1 and TRBJ2-5, with 7 bases lining up with TRBD2. The germline V gene encodes CDR1 KGHDR and CDR2 SFDVKD. The CDR3 has 15 amino acids. Germline trimming cut 4 bases from V and 0 bases from J; bases unmatched to any gene: 4. The CDR3 reads CATSDRGDYQETQYF. The CDR3 DNA sequence: TGTGCCACCAGTGACCGGGGGGACTACCAAGAGACCCAGTACTTC.